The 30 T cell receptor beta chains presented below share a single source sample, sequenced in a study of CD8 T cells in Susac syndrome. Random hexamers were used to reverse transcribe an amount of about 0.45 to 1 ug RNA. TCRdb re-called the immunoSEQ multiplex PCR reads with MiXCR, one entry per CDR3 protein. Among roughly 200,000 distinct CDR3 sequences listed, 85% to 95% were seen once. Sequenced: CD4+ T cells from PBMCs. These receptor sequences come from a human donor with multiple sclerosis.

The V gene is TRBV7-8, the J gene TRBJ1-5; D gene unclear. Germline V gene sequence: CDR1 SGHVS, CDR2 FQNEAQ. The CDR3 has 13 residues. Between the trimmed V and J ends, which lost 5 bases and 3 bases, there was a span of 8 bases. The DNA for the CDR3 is TGTGCCAGCAGCCCAAGACCCAATCAGCCCCAGCATTTT. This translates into CASSPRPNQPQHF.

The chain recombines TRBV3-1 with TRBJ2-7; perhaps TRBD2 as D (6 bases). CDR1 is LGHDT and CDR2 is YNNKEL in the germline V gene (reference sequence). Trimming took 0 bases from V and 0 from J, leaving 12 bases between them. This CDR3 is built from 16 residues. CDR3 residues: CASSQDGGFNSYEQYF. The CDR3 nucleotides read TGTGCCAGCAGCCAAGACGGAGGGTTCAACTCCTACGAGCAGTACTTC.

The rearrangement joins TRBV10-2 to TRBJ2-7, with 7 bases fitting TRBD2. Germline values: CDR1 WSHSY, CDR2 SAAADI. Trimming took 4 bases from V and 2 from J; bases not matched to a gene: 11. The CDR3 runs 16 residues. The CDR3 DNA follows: TGCGCCAGCAGTGTAACGCCTAGCGGATCTGCCTACGAGCAGTACTTC. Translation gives CASSVTPSGSAYEQYF.

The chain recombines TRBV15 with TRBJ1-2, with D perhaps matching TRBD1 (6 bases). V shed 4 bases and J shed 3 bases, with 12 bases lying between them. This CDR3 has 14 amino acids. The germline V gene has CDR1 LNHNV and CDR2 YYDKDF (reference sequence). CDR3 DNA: TGTGCCACCAGCATTACAGGGTGGGACTATGGCTACACCTTC. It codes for CATSITGWDYGYTF. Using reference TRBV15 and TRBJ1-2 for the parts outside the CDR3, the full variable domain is DAMVIQNPRYQVTQFGKPVTLSCSQTLNHNVMYWYQQKSSQAPKLLFHYYDKDFNNEADTPDNFQSRRPNTSFCFLDIRSPGLGDTAMYLCATSITGWDYGYTFGSGTRLTVV.

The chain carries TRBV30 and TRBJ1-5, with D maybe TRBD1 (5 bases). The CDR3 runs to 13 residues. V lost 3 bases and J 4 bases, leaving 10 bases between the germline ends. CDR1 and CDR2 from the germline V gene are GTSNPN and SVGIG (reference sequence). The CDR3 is CAWSTQGNQPQHF. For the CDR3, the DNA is TGTGCCTGGAGCACGCAGGGAAATCAGCCCCAGCATTTT.

The CDR3 nucleotides read TGTGCCAGCAGCCAATGGAGTCCCGGGACAGTGAACATTCAGTACTTC. Translating it yields CASSQWSPGTVNIQYF. This chain links TRBV3-1 with TRBJ2-4; 7 nucleotides agree with TRBD1. Trimming cost V 2 bases and J 7 bases; bases outside gene matches: 11. The CDR3 totals 16 residues. CDR1 and CDR2 (germline): LGHDT, YNNKEL (reference sequence).

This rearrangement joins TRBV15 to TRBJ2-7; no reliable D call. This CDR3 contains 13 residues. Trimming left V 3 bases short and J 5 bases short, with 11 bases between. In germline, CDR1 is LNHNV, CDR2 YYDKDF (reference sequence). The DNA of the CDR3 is TGTGCCACCAGCAGCCGGCTTACGGACGAGCAGTACTTC. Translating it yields CATSSRLTDEQYF.

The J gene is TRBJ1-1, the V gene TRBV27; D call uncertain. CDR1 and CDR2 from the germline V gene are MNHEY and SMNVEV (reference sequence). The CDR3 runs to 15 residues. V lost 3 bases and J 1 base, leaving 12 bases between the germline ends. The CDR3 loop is CASSFRTSGNTEAFF. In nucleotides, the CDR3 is TGTGCCAGCAGTTTTCGGACTTCGGGGAACACTGAAGCTTTCTTT.

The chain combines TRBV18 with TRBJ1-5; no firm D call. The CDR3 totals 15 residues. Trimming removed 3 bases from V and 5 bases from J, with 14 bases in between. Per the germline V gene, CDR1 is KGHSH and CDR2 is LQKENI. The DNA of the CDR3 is TGTGCCAGCTCACCCGGGAACCGGAGGGATCAGCCCCAGCATTTT. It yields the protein CASSPGNRRDQPQHF.

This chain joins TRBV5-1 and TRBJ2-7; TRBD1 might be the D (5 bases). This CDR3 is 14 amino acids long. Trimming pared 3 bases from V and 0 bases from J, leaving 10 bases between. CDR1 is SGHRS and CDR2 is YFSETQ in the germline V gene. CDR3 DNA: TGCGCCAGCAGCTCGACAGCAAGCTCCTACGAGCAGTACTTC. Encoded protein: CASSSTASSYEQYF.

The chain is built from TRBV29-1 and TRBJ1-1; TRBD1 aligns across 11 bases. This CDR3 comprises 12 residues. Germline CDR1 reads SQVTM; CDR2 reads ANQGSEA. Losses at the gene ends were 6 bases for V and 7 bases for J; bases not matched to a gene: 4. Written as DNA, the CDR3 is TGCAGCGTGGGGACAGGGGGTGTTGAAGCTTTCTTT. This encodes CSVGTGGVEAFF. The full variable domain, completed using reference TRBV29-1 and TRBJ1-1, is SAVISQKPSRDICQRGTSLTIQCQVDSQVTMMFWYRQQPGQSLTLIATANQGSEATYESGFVIDKFPISRPNLTFSTLTVSNMSPEDSSIYLCSVGTGGVEAFFGQGTRLTVV.

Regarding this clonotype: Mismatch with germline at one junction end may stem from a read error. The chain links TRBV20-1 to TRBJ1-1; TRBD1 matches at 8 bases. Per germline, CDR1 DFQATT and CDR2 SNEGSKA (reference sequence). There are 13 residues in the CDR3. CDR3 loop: CSPHQGADTEAFF. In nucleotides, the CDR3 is TGTAGTCCTCACCAGGGGGCGGACACTGAAGCTTTCTTT.

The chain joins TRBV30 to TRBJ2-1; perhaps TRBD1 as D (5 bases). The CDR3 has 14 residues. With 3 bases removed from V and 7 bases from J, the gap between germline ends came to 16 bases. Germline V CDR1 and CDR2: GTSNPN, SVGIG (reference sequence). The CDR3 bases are TGTGCCTGGAGAGGACATCCCTCTTCGAATGAGCAGTTCTTC. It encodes CAWRGHPSSNEQFF.

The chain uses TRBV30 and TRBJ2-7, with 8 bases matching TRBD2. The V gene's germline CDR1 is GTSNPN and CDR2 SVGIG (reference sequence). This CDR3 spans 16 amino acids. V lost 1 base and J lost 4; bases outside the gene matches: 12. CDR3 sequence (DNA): TGTGCCTGGAGTGGCCGGCTAGCGGGCCGGGGGTACGAGCAGTACTTC. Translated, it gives CAWSGRLAGRGYEQYF.

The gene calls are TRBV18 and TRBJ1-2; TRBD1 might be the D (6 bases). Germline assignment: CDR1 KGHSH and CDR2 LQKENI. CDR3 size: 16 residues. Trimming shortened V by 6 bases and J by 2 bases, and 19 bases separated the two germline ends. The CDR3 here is CASSPSGAGRNYGYTF. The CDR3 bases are TGTGCCAGCTCCCCCTCAGGGGCAGGGAGGAACTATGGCTACACCTTC.

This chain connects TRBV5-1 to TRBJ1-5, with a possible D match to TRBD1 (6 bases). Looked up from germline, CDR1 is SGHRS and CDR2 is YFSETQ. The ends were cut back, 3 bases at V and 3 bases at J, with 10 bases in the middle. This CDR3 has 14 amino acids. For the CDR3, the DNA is TGCGCCAGCAGCTCCGGGACACCCAATCAGCCCCAGCATTTT. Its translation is CASSSGTPNQPQHF.

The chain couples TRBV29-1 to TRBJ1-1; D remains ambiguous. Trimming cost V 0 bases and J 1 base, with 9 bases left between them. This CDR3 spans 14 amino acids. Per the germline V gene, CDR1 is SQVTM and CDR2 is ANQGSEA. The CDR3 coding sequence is TGCAGCGTTGAAGAATTCAGCTCGAACACTGAAGCTTTCTTT. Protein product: CSVEEFSSNTEAFF.

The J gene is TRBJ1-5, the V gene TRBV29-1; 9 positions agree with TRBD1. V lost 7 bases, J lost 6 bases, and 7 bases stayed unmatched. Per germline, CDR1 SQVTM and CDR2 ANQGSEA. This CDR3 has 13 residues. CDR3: CSARTGESQPQHF. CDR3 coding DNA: TGCAGCGCTAGGACAGGGGAGAGTCAGCCCCAGCATTTT.

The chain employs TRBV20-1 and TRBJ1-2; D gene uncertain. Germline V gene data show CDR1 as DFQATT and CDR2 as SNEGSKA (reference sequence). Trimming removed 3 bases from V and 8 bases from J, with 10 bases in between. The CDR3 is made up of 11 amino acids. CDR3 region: CSASLAGGYTF. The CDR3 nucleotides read TGCAGTGCTAGTTTGGCCGGCGGCTACACCTTC.

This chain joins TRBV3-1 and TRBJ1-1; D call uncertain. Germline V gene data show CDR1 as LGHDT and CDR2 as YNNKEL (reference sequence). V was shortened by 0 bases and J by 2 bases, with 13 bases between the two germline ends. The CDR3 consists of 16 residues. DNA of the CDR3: TGTGCCAGCAGCCAAGAGAGAAGGCAGACTAACACTGAAGCTTTCTTT. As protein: CASSQERRQTNTEAFF.

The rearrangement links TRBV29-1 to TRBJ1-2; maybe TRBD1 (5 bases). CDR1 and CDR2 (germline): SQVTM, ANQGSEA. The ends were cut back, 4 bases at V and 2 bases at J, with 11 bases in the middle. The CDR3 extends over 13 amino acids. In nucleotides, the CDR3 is TGCAGCGTTGCCTCAGGGCTCAACTATGGCTACACCTTC. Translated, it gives CSVASGLNYGYTF.

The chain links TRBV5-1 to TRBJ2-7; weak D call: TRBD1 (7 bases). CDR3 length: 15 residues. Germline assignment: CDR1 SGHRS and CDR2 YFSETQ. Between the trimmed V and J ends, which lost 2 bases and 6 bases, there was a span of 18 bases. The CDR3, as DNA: TGCGCCAGCAGCTTCAGACAGGGAGGCGGCGGCGAGCAGTACTTC. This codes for CASSFRQGGGGEQYF.

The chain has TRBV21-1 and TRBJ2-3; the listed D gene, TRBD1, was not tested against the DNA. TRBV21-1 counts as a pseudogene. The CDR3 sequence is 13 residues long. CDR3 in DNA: TGTGCCAGGGAGGAACAGGCCACAGATACGCAGTATTTT. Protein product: CAREEQATDTQYF.

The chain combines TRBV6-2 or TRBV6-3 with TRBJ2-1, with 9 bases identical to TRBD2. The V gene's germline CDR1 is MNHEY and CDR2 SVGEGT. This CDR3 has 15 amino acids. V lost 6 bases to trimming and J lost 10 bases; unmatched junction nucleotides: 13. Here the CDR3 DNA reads TGTGCCAGCAGCCCCCCACTAGCGGGCCGGGGGGAGCAGTTCTTC. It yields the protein CASSPPLAGRGEQFF.

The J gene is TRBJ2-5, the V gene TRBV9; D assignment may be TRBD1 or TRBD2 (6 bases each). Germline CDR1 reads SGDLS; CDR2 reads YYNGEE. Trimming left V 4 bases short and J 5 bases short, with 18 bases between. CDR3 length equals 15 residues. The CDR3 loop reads CASSQGSGRMETQYF. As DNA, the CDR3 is TGTGCCAGCAGCCAGGGGTCAGGGAGGATGGAGACCCAGTACTTC.

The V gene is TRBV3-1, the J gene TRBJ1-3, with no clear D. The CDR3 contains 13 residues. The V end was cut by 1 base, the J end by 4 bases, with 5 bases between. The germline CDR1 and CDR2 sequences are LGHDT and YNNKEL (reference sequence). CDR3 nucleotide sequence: TGTGCCAGCAGCCAAGTTACAGGAAACACCATATATTTT. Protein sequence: CASSQVTGNTIYF.

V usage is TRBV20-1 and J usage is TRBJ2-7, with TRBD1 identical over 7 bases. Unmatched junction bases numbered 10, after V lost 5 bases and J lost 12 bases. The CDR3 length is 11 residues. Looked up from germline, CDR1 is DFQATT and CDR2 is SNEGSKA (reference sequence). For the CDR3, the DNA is TGCAGTGCTGGGAGACAGGGATTCTCGTACTTC. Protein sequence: CSAGRQGFSYF.

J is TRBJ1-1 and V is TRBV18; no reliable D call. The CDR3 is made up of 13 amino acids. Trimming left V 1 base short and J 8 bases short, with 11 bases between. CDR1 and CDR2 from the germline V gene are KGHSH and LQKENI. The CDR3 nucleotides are TGTGCCAGCTCACCACTGGCGCGAACCGAAGCTTTCTTT. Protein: CASSPLARTEAFF.

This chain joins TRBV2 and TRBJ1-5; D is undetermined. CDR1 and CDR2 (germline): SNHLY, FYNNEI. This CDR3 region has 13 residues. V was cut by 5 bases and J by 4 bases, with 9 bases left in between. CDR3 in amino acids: CASSQGENQPQHF. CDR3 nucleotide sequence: TGTGCCAGCAGTCAAGGCGAGAATCAGCCCCAGCATTTT.

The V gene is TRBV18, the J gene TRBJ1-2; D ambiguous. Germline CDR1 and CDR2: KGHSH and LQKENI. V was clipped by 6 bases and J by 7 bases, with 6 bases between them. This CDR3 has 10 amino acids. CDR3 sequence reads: CASSSGGYTF. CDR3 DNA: TGTGCCAGCTCCTCGGGTGGCTACACCTTC.